One sample yielded the 27 T cell receptor beta chains listed below, sequenced in a study of Graves' ophthalmopathy and Graves' hyperthyroidism. TCR beta CDR3 regions were amplified from RNA transcripts. HTBI primers primed a first-round RT-PCR, and a second-round multiplex PCR followed. MiXCR, applied by TCRdb to the multiplex PCR reads, yields one record per CDR3 protein. In the table there are roughly 1.1 million distinct CDR3 sequences, about 36% of which are singletons. Sequencing was performed on peripheral blood or thyroid tissue (not recorded which). These receptor sequences come from an adult man with Graves' hyperthyroidism.

This clonotype was observed a few times. The chain recombines TRBV5-1 with TRBJ2-3; D unclear. This CDR3 contains 13 residues. Germline CDR1 reads SGHRS; CDR2 reads YFSETQ. The V and J ends lost 5 bases and 5 bases respectively, with 12 bases between them. The CDR3 sequence is CASSPDPGDTQYF. The DNA for the CDR3 is TGCGCCAGCAGTCCCGACCCGGGAGATACGCAGTATTTT. Combining the CDR3 with reference TRBV5-1 and TRBJ2-3 gives the whole variable domain KAGVTQTPRYLIKTRGQQVTLSCSPISGHRSVSWYQQTPGQGLQFLFEYFSETQRNKGNFPGRFSGRQFSNSRSEMNVSTLELGDSALYLCASSPDPGDTQYFGPGTRLTVL.

A few counts support this clonotype. The chain uses TRBV9 and TRBJ2-7, with 8 bases aligning to TRBD1. CDR1 and CDR2 from the germline V gene are SGDLS and YYNGEE. The CDR3 runs 14 residues. This CDR3 reads CGARPGQVTYEQYF. CDR3 DNA sequence: TGTGGTGCAAGACCGGGACAGGTAACCTACGAGCAGTACTTC. Using reference TRBV9 and TRBJ2-7 for the parts outside the CDR3, the full variable domain is DSGVTQTPKHLITATGQRVTLRCSPRSGDLSVYWYQQSLDQGLQFLIQYYNGEERAKGNILERFSAQQFPDLHSELNLSSLELGDSALYFCGARPGQVTYEQYFGPGTRLTVT.

The chain recombines TRBV12-3 or TRBV12-4 with TRBJ1-5, with 7 positions matching TRBD1. The V and J ends lost 7 bases and 4 bases, in that order; junction bases with no gene match: 10. The CDR3 is made up of 15 amino acids. The CDR3 loop is CASNTNRDSNQPQHF. For the CDR3, the DNA is TGTGCCAGCAACACAAACCGGGACAGTAATCAGCCCCAGCATTTT.

This clonotype has a count of ten or more. The chain carries TRBV20-1 and TRBJ2-5; 9 bases line up with TRBD1. The ends lost 2 bases at V and 3 bases at J; junction bases unmatched: 7. Germline V CDR1 and CDR2: DFQATT, SNEGSKA (reference sequence). CDR3 length: 15 residues. This CDR3 is CSARLKGTGKETQYF. Written as DNA, the CDR3 is TGCAGTGCTAGATTAAAGGGGACAGGGAAAGAGACCCAGTACTTC.

This clonotype has a count of ten or more. Written as DNA, the CDR3 is TGCGCCAGCAGCCAGACGTTACGGGACCATTTCTCTGGAAACACCATATATTTT. Translation gives CASSQTLRDHFSGNTIYF. The chain carries TRBV4-3 and TRBJ1-3; D may be TRBD1 (5 bases). The V and J ends lost 3 bases and 0 bases respectively, with 18 bases between them. Germline-derived CDR1 and CDR2 are LGHNA and YSLEER. The CDR3 totals 18 residues.

This clonotype was seen more than once but under ten times. The chain has TRBV9 and TRBJ2-2; D remains unclear. The CDR3 covers 14 residues. The ends were cut back, 0 bases at V and 1 base at J, with 4 bases in the middle. Germline V lookup: CDR1 SGDLS, CDR2 YYNGEE. CDR3 protein: CASSVVENTGELFF. The CDR3 DNA follows: TGTGCCAGCAGCGTAGTCGAGAACACCGGGGAGCTGTTTTTT.

This clonotype has only a few counts. The gene calls are TRBV19 and TRBJ2-2; no clear D. Germline V gene sequence: CDR1 LNHDA, CDR2 SQIVND (reference sequence). The CDR3 length is 17 residues. Trimming pared 0 bases from V and 1 base from J, leaving 12 bases between. CDR3 amino acids: CASSIDLWLENTGELFF. CDR3 DNA: TGTGCCAGTAGTATAGATCTGTGGCTAGAGAACACCGGGGAGCTGTTTTTT.

This chain connects TRBV2 to TRBJ1-1; 7 bases map to TRBD1. The CDR3 runs to 12 residues. V lost 9 bases to trimming and J lost 3 bases; unmatched junction nucleotides: 4. CDR1 and CDR2 (germline): SNHLY, FYNNEI. The CDR3 DNA is TGTGCCAGTAGGGGGCTAGACACTGAAGCTTTCTTT. This gives the protein CASRGLDTEAFF. The complete variable domain, with remaining parts taken from reference TRBV2 and TRBJ1-1, reads EPEVTQTPSHQVTQMGQEVILRCVPISNHLYFYWYRQILGQKVEFLVSFYNNEISEKSEIFDDQFSVERPDGSNFTLKIRSTKLEDSAMYFCASRGLDTEAFFGQGTRLTVV.

This clonotype was counted at least ten times. V and J are TRBV19 and TRBJ1-5, with 8 bases aligning to TRBD1. Trimming removed 4 bases from V and 7 bases from J; junction bases left unmatched: 15. The V gene's germline CDR1 is LNHDA and CDR2 SQIVND (reference sequence). This CDR3 has 17 residues. In DNA form, the CDR3 reads TGTGCCAGTAGTAGGTGGGGTACAGGGGGGTTGGAACAGCCCCAGCATTTT. Encoded protein: CASSRWGTGGLEQPQHF.

This clonotype appeared many times. V is TRBV7-9 and J is TRBJ1-2; TRBD1 matches 7 bases. The CDR3 totals 17 residues. CDR1 SEHNR and CDR2 FQNEAQ come from the germline V gene (reference sequence). V was clipped by 1 base and J by 4 bases; unmatched bases: 12. Here the CDR3 DNA reads TGTGCCAGCAGCTTAGGCGGGGGACAGCTAACTTCCTATGGCTACACCTTC. As protein: CASSLGGGQLTSYGYTF.

The chain recombines TRBV7-8 with TRBJ1-4, with TRBD1 as a possible D gene (5 bases). CDR1 is SGHVS and CDR2 is FQNEAQ in the germline V gene. CDR3 length equals 15 residues. Trimming pared 1 base from V and 7 bases from J, leaving 13 bases between. CDR3: CASSLGSTGGEKLFF. The CDR3, as DNA: TGTGCCAGCAGCTTAGGAAGCACGGGGGGTGAAAAACTGTTTTTT.

The chain has TRBV5-8 and TRBJ2-7; TRBD1 agrees at 8 bases. This CDR3 region has 14 residues. Unmatched junction bases numbered 9, after V lost 5 bases and J lost 5 bases. Germline-derived CDR1 and CDR2 are SGHTS and YDEGEE. For the CDR3, the DNA is TGTGCCAGCAGGTCGGAGGACAGGGCAGACGAGCAGTACTTC. Residues: CASRSEDRADEQYF.

V usage is TRBV25-1 and J usage is TRBJ2-3; D is uncertain. This CDR3 is 16 amino acids long. Germline V gene data show CDR1 as MGHDK and CDR2 as SYGVNS. Trimming pared 10 bases from V and 0 bases from J, leaving 20 bases between. The CDR3 DNA sequence: TGTGCCACCGAGGCAGGCTACCTGGGGAGCACAGATACGCAGTATTTT. Its translation is CATEAGYLGSTDTQYF.

The chain links TRBV5-1 to TRBJ1-5, with a possible D match to TRBD1 (6 bases). Trimming left V 7 bases short and J 3 bases short, with 14 bases between. The CDR3 is 14 amino acids. In germline, CDR1 is SGHRS, CDR2 YFSETQ. The CDR3 DNA follows: TGCGCCAGCGGCCGCGACAGGAACAATCAGCCCCAGCATTTT. Protein sequence: CASGRDRNNQPQHF.

There are a few counts of this clonotype. This chain connects TRBV12-3 or TRBV12-4 to TRBJ1-3; D uncertain. V was pared by 6 bases and J by 0 bases, with 12 bases between. CDR3 length: 15 residues. CDR3 bases: TGTGCCAGCAGCATCCGAGGGAACTCTGGAAACACCATATATTTT. Translated, it gives CASSIRGNSGNTIYF.

The chain links TRBV29-1 to TRBJ1-2; D gene ambiguous. The V gene's germline CDR1 is SQVTM and CDR2 ANQGSEA. Trimming cost V 2 bases and J 7 bases, with 20 bases left between them. This CDR3 contains 15 residues. CDR3 nucleotides: TGCAGCGTTGAAACGACTAGGGTCGGGAGCTCTGGCTACACCTTC. It specifies CSVETTRVGSSGYTF.

This clonotype was counted many times. V and J are TRBV19 and TRBJ1-4, with D unclear. This CDR3 comprises 15 residues. V was clipped by 6 bases and J by 3 bases, with 14 bases between them. Germline V gene sequence: CDR1 LNHDA, CDR2 SQIVND (reference sequence). Here the CDR3 reads CASRYAGRANEKLFF. The CDR3 nucleotides read TGTGCCAGTAGATACGCGGGTCGGGCTAATGAAAAACTGTTTTTT.

The table lists this clonotype with many counts. V usage is TRBV19 and J usage is TRBJ2-2, with no clear D. This CDR3 has 13 residues. CDR1 and CDR2 from the germline V gene are LNHDA and SQIVND (reference sequence). Trimming took 3 bases from V and 3 from J, leaving 5 bases between them. The CDR3 DNA reads as TGTGCCAGTAGTATTGGAGACACCGGGGAGCTGTTTTTT. Translating gives CASSIGDTGELFF.

This sequence joins TRBV7-2 and TRBJ2-2, with unresolved D. CDR1 SGHTA and CDR2 FQGNSA come from the germline V gene. The CDR3 has 12 amino acids. V lost 6 bases and J 6 bases, leaving 8 bases between the germline ends. CDR3 in amino acids: CASRDWAGELFF. CDR3 DNA: TGTGCCAGCAGAGATTGGGCCGGGGAGCTGTTTTTT.

The V call is TRBV29-1, the J call TRBJ2-5; 9 bases match TRBD1. Losses at the gene ends were 8 bases for V and 5 bases for J; bases not matched to a gene: 6. CDR3 length: 12 amino acids. Germline CDR1 and CDR2: SQVTM and ANQGSEA. The DNA of the CDR3 is TGCAGCCTCGGGACAGGGACGGAGACCCAGTACTTC. Encoded protein: CSLGTGTETQYF.

This clonotype turned up a few times. J is TRBJ2-5 and V is TRBV5-1; no clear D. V was clipped by 5 bases and J by 3 bases, with 11 bases between them. Germline V gene lookup returns CDR1 SGHRS and CDR2 YFSETQ. CDR3 size: 13 residues. The CDR3 DNA is TGCGCCAGCAGGGAAGGGTCGGAAGAGACCCAGTACTTC. This gives the protein CASREGSEETQYF.

The chain's CDR3 is CASRRGQGRAETQYF. CDR3 coding DNA: TGTGCCAGCAGGCGAGGACAGGGGAGGGCAGAGACCCAGTACTTC. The chain carries TRBV10-3 and TRBJ2-5, with 9 bases that match TRBD1. The CDR3 spans 15 residues. Germline CDR1 is ENHRY and CDR2 is SYGVKD. V gave up 10 bases and J gave up 4 bases; unmatched junction bases: 13.

V is TRBV15 and J is TRBJ2-3, with TRBD2 identical over 10 bases. CDR1 is LNHNV, CDR2 YYDKDF, per germline (reference sequence). Trimming removed 1 base from V and 5 bases from J; junction bases left unmatched: 6. The CDR3 extends over 16 amino acids. The CDR3 here is CATSRVLAGGGDTQYF. Written as DNA, the CDR3 is TGTGCCACCAGCAGAGTATTAGCGGGAGGAGGAGATACGCAGTATTTT. Looking up the rest from reference TRBV15 and TRBJ2-3 gives the full variable domain: DAMVIQNPRYQVTQFGKPVTLSCSQTLNHNVMYWYQQKSSQAPKLLFHYYDKDFNNEADTPDNFQSRRPNTSFCFLDIRSPGLGDTAMYLCATSRVLAGGGDTQYFGPGTRLTVL.

This clonotype showed up just a few times. The chain uses TRBV12-3 or TRBV12-4 and TRBJ2-2, with D maybe TRBD2 (5 bases). Trimming took 7 bases from V and 6 from J, leaving 24 bases between them. This CDR3 is built from 17 residues. CDR3 DNA sequence: TGTGCCAGCACCCCCAGAGTGAAGCGGTCCCCCGCCGGGGAGCTGTTTTTT. Translated: CASTPRVKRSPAGELFF.

The chain joins TRBV7-2 to TRBJ2-7; 7 bases are a match to TRBD2. The CDR3 has 15 amino acids. Germline V lookup: CDR1 SGHTA, CDR2 FQGNSA. Trimming took 1 base from V and 6 from J; bases not matched to a gene: 9. The CDR3 DNA follows: TGTGCCAGCAGCTTAGACCCGCGGGAGTCTGGCGAGCAGTACTTC. It specifies CASSLDPRESGEQYF.

This clonotype was seen many times. The chain combines TRBV29-1 with TRBJ1-2; 8 positions agree with TRBD1. Per germline, CDR1 SQVTM and CDR2 ANQGSEA. J gave up 5 bases and V 2 bases, and 7 bases lay outside the gene matches. The CDR3 is 14 amino acids. CDR3: CSVEPQGAGYGYTF. The CDR3 DNA sequence: TGCAGCGTTGAACCGCAGGGGGCGGGATATGGCTACACCTTC.

This clonotype showed up many times. The chain has TRBV9 and TRBJ1-2; D perhaps matches TRBD1 (5 bases). There are 13 residues in the CDR3. Germline V lookup: CDR1 SGDLS, CDR2 YYNGEE. V lost 4 bases, J lost 2 bases, and 9 bases lay in between. The CDR3 is CASSWGVNYGYTF. DNA of the CDR3: TGTGCCAGCAGCTGGGGGGTGAACTATGGCTACACCTTC.